This T cell receptor (beta chain) appears in the sequencing data of a study of cytomegalovirus exposure and HLA in healthy donors. Germline V gives CDR1 SGHNT, CDR2 YYREEE (reference sequence). The length of the CDR3 is 14 residues. V was pared by 5 bases and J by 3 bases, with 4 bases of the junction left unmatched. A multiplex PCR was run with 60 Vbeta primers and 13 Jbeta primers. TCRdb's table, derived via immunoSEQ multiplex PCR, lists solely in-frame clones and lacks some. The top ten clones hold approximately 14% of a sample with around 110,000 clones, around 74% of them seen once. The source material was PBMCs. The sequence derives from a woman between 35 and 50 years old in good health and CMV-seropositive. The rearrangement joins TRBV5-4 to TRBJ1-2; TRBD1 aligns across 10 bases. CDR3 loop: CASRLGTGDYGYTF. DNA for the CDR3: TGTGCCAGCAGACTCGGGACAGGGGACTATGGCTACACCTTC.